The 12 T cell receptor beta chains reported below all come from one sample, sequenced in a study of T cells after yellow fever vaccination. TCRdb independently ran MiXCR on the 5' RACE reads; one entry per CDR3 protein. In the table there are 150,000 to 200,000 distinct CDR3 sequences, around 9% of which are singletons. The sample was CD8+ T cells sorted from PBMCs, taken 45 days after the yellow fever booster vaccination. The source of these receptors is a man between 18 and 35 years old who received the YFV17D yellow fever vaccine.

The rearrangement links TRBV2 to TRBJ2-1; 13 bases are shared with TRBD2. From germline, CDR1 is SNHLY and CDR2 FYNNEI. CDR3 length equals 16 residues. The junction had 9 bases not matched to a gene; V was cut back by 5 bases and J by 8 bases. The CDR3 DNA is TGTGCCAGCAGTCCCACTAGCGGGGGGGCACTCGATGAGCAGTTCTTC. It codes for CASSPTSGGALDEQFF.

This chain uses TRBV7-9 with TRBJ2-1; TRBD2 matches 7 bases. J gave up 3 bases and V 5 bases, and 7 bases lay outside the gene matches. This CDR3 region has 15 residues. Germline V gene data show CDR1 as SEHNR and CDR2 as FQNEAQ (reference sequence). The CDR3, as DNA: TGTGCCAGCAGCCAGCCGGGGGAGGGCTACAATGAGCAGTTCTTC. Residues: CASSQPGEGYNEQFF.

This clonotype was seen a few times. This chain connects TRBV6-5 to TRBJ2-5; D remains unclear. Germline V lookup: CDR1 MNHEY, CDR2 SVGAGI. CDR3 length equals 14 residues. V was trimmed by 5 bases and J by 0 bases, leaving 10 bases between them. CDR3 in amino acids: CASSLGRNQETQYF. The CDR3, as DNA: TGTGCCAGCAGTCTCGGACGCAACCAAGAGACCCAGTACTTC.

With regard to this clonotype: With a much larger clone just one base away, this may be a read error. V usage is TRBV7-2 and J usage is TRBJ2-3; TRBD2 aligns across 10 bases. CDR3 length equals 13 residues. V trimming: 7 bases; J trimming: 3 bases; junction bases outside the gene matches: 1. CDR1 SGHTA and CDR2 FQGNSA come from the germline V gene. The CDR3 DNA follows: TGTGCCAGCACAGCGGGGGGGACAGATACGCAGTATTTT. Protein product: CASTAGGTDTQYF.

The chain combines TRBV11-2 with TRBJ2-3, with 9 positions matching TRBD2. CDR1 and CDR2 from the germline V gene are SGHAT and FQNNGV. V was clipped by 2 bases and J by 5 bases; unmatched bases: 5. CDR3 size: 15 residues. The CDR3 sequence is CASSLTRGGRDTQYF. The CDR3, as DNA: TGTGCCAGCAGCTTAACGCGGGGGGGCCGAGATACGCAGTATTTT.

This clonotype was detected a few times. The V gene is TRBV4-3, the J gene TRBJ2-2, with 8 bases identical to TRBD1. After removal of 1 base from V and 3 bases from J, the junction contained 13 bases not matched to a gene. Germline V CDR1 and CDR2: LGHNA, YSLEER. There are 19 residues in the CDR3. CDR3 sequence reads: CASSQVWVTGQGYTGELFF. DNA of the CDR3: TGCGCCAGCAGCCAAGTTTGGGTTACCGGACAGGGATACACCGGGGAGCTGTTTTTT.

The chain joins TRBV12-3 or TRBV12-4 to TRBJ2-1, with 13 bases that match TRBD2. The CDR3 is 14 amino acids. Trimming cost V 5 bases and J 9 bases; bases outside gene matches: 4. Written as DNA, the CDR3 is TGTGCCAGCAGTACTAGCGGGGGGGCTCGTGAGCAGTTCTTC. As protein: CASSTSGGAREQFF.

V and J are TRBV4-3 and TRBJ2-2, with D possibly matching TRBD1 (7 bases). Trimming took off 0 bases at V and 4 bases at J, with 18 bases between the two ends. Germline CDR1 and CDR2: LGHNA and YSLEER. The CDR3 runs 18 residues. In nucleotides, the CDR3 is TGCGCCAGCAGCCAAGATCGATTGGAGGGGGCTCTCACCGGGGAGCTGTTTTTT. Translation: CASSQDRLEGALTGELFF.

V is TRBV2 and J is TRBJ2-3, with 12 bases fitting TRBD2. Trimming removed 6 bases from V and 4 bases from J; junction bases left unmatched: 8. The CDR3 has 16 amino acids. Germline loops: CDR1 SNHLY, CDR2 FYNNEI. This CDR3 is CASREPGLAGADTQYF. CDR3 bases: TGTGCCAGCAGAGAGCCGGGACTAGCGGGTGCAGATACGCAGTATTTT.

This clonotype was seen a handful of times. This CDR3 reads CASGDLQASATGELFF. The CDR3 bases are TGTGCCAGCGGCGATCTACAGGCGTCGGCCACCGGGGAGCTGTTTTTT. The chain links TRBV7-9 to TRBJ2-2, with TRBD1 as a possible D gene (5 bases). This CDR3 is built from 16 residues. Germline V lookup: CDR1 SEHNR, CDR2 FQNEAQ (reference sequence). V lost 8 bases and J lost 4, with 20 bases in between.

The chain uses TRBV7-9 and TRBJ2-3, with TRBD2 matching 7 bases. V gave up 8 bases and J gave up 2 bases; unmatched junction bases: 7. CDR1 and CDR2 (germline): SEHNR, FQNEAQ (reference sequence). The CDR3 length is 14 residues. This CDR3 reads CASLGGGITDTQYF. In nucleotides, the CDR3 is TGTGCCAGCCTGGGCGGGGGTATCACAGATACGCAGTATTTT.

This clonotype turned up a few times. The rearrangement joins TRBV4-1 to TRBJ2-3; D unresolved. Looked up from germline, CDR1 is MGHRA and CDR2 is YSYEKL. Deletions cut 2 bases from V and 0 bases from J, with 9 bases between. This CDR3 is built from 15 residues. CDR3 amino acids: CASSQRFSSTDTQYF. CDR3 in DNA: TGCGCCAGCAGCCAAAGGTTCTCTAGCACAGATACGCAGTATTTT.